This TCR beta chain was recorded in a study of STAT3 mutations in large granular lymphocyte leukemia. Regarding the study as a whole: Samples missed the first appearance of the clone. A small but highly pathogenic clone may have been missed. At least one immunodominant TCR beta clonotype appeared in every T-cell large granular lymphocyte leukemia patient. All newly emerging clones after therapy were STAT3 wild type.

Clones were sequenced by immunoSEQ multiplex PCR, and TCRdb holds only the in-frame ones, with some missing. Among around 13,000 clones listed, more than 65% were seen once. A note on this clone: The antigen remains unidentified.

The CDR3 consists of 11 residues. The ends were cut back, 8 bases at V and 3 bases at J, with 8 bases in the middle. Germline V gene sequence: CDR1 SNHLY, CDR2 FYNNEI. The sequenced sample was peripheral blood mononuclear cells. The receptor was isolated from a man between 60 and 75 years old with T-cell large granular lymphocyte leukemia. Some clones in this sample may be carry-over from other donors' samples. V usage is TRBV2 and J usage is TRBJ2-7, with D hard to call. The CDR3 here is CASGNFYEQYF. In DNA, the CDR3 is TGTGCCAGCGGGAACTTCTACGAGCAGTACTTC. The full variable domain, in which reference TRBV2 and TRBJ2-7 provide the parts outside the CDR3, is EPEVTQTPSHQVTQMGQEVILRCVPISNHLYFYWYRQILGQKVEFLVSFYNNEISEKSEIFDDQFSVERPDGSNFTLKIRSTKLEDSAMYFCASGNFYEQYFGPGTRLTVT.